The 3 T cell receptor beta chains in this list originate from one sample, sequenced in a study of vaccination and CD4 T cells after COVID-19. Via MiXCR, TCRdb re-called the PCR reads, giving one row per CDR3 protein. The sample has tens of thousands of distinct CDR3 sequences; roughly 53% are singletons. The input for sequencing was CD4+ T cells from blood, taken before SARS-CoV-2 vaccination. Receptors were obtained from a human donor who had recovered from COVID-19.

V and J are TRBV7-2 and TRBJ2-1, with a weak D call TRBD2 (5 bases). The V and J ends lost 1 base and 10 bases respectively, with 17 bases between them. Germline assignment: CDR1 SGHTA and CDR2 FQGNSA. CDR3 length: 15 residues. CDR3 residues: CASSLDAWARGEQFF. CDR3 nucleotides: TGTGCCAGCAGCTTAGACGCTTGGGCTAGAGGGGAGCAGTTCTTC. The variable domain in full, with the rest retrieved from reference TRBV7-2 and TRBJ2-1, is GAGVSQSPSNKVTEKGKDVELRCDPISGHTALYWYRQSLGQGLEFLIYFQGNSAPDKSGLPSDRFSAERTGGSVSTLTIQRTQQEDSAVYLCASSLDAWARGEQFFGPGTRLTVL.

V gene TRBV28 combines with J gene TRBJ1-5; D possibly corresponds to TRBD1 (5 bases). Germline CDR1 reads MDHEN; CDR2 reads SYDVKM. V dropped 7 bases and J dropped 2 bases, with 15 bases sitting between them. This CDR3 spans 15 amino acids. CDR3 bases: TGTGCCAGCAACCTCGGGGGGTGGGGCAATCAGCCCCAGCATTTT. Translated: CASNLGGWGNQPQHF. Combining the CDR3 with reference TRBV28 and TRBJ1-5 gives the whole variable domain DVKVTQSSRYLVKRTGEKVFLECVQDMDHENMFWYRQDPGLGLRLIYFSYDVKMKEKGDIPEGYSVSREKKERFSLILESASTNQTSMYLCASNLGGWGNQPQHFGDGTRLSIL.

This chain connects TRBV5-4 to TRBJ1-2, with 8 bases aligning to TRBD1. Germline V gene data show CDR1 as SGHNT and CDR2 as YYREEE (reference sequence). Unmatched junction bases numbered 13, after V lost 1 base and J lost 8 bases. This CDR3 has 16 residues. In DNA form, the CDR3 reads TGTGCCAGCAGCTTGAAGGTTTCTGACAGGGGATCCGGCTACACCTTC. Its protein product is CASSLKVSDRGSGYTF.